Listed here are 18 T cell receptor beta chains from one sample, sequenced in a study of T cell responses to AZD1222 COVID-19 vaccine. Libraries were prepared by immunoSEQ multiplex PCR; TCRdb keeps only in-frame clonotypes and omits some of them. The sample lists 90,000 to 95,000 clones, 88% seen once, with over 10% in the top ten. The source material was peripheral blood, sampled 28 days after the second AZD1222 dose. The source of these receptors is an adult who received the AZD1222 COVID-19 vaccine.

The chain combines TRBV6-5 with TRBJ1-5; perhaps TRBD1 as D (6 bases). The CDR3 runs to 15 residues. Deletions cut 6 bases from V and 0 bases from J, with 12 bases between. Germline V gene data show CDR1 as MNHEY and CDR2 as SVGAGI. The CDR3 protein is CASRPSGDSNQPQHF. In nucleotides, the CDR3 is TGTGCCAGCAGACCCTCAGGGGATAGCAATCAGCCCCAGCATTTT.

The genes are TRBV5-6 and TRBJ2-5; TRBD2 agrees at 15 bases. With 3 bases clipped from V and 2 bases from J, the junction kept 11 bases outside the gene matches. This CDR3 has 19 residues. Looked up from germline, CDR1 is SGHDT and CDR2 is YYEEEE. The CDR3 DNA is TGTGCCAGCAGCTCCGGACTAGCGGGGGGGCAATTACATCAAGAGACCCAGTACTTC. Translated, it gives CASSSGLAGGQLHQETQYF.

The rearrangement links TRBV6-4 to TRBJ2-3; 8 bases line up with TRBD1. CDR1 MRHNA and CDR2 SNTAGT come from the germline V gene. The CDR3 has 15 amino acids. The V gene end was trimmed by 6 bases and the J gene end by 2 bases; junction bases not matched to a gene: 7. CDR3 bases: TGTGCCAGCAGCGGAGGACAGGGCGACACAGATACGCAGTATTTT. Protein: CASSGGQGDTDTQYF.

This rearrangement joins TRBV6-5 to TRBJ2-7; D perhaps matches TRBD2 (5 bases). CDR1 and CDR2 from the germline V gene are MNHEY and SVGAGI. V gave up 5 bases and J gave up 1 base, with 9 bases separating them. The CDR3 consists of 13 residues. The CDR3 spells CASSRGNSYEQYF. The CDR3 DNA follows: TGTGCCAGCAGTAGAGGGAATTCCTACGAGCAGTACTTC.

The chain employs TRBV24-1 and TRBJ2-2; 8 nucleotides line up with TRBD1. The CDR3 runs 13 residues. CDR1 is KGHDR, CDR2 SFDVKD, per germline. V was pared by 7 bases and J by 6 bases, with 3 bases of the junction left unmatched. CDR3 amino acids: CATRQQGAGELFF. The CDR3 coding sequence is TGTGCCACCAGACAACAGGGGGCCGGGGAGCTGTTTTTT.

CDR3 sequence reads: CASRPVGVSLTDTQYF. CDR3 DNA: TGTGCCAGCAGGCCCGTCGGAGTATCTCTGACAGATACGCAGTATTTT. The chain employs TRBV27 and TRBJ2-3; the D is unclear. This CDR3 is 16 amino acids long. Between the trimmed V and J ends, which lost 6 bases and 3 bases, there was a span of 19 bases. The germline V gene has CDR1 MNHEY and CDR2 SMNVEV (reference sequence).

This CDR3 reads CASSYGALGSEQYF. In nucleotides, the CDR3 is TGTGCCAGCAGTTACGGGGCGCTGGGGAGCGAGCAGTACTTC. The V gene is TRBV6-5, the J gene TRBJ2-7; tentatively, D is TRBD1 or TRBD2 (5 bases each). Per the germline V gene, CDR1 is MNHEY and CDR2 is SVGAGI. The CDR3 loop spans 14 amino acids. V lost 2 bases, J lost 6 bases, and 14 bases lay in between.

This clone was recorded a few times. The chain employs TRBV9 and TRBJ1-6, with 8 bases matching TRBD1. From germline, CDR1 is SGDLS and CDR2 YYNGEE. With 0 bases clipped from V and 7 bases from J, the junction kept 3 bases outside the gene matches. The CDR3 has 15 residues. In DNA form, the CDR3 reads TGTGCCAGCAGCGTAGAGGACAGGGCGAATTCACCCCTCCACTTT. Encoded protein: CASSVEDRANSPLHF.

The chain's CDR3 is CASSLTTSGGIYEQYF. In DNA, the CDR3 is TGTGCCAGCAGCTTGACAACTAGCGGGGGGATCTACGAGCAGTACTTC. J is TRBJ2-7 and V is TRBV5-6, with 12 bases identical to TRBD2. Germline CDR1 SGHDT, CDR2 YYEEEE. The CDR3 is 16 amino acids. Trimming took 1 base from V and 3 from J; bases not matched to a gene: 5.

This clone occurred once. CDR3 DNA sequence: TGTGCCACCCGGGGCTTAGCGGGAGGGCCGGGTGAGCAGTACTTC. Its protein is CATRGLAGGPGEQYF. The chain combines TRBV28 with TRBJ2-7; 11 bases align to TRBD2. After removal of 10 bases from V and 7 bases from J, the junction contained 15 bases not matched to a gene. The CDR3 has 15 residues. Germline V CDR1 and CDR2: MDHEN, SYDVKM.

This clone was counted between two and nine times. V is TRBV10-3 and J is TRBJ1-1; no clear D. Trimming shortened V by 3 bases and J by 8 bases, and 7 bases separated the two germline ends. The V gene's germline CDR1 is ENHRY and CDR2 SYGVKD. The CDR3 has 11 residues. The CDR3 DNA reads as TGTGCCATCAGTGACAGCTCAGAAGCTTTCTTT. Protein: CAISDSSEAFF.

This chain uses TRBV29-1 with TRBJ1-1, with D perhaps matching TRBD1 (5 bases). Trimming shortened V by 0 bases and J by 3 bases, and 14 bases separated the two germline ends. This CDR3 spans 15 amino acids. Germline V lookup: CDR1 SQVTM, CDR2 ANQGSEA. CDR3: CSVEDRRGRDTEAFF. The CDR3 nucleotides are TGCAGCGTTGAAGATAGGCGGGGCCGAGACACTGAAGCTTTCTTT.

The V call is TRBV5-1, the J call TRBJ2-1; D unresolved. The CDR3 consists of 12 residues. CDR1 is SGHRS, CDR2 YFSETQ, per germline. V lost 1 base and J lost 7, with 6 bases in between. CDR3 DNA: TGCGCCAGCAGCTTGTCTCGAAATGAGCAGTTCTTC. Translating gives CASSLSRNEQFF.

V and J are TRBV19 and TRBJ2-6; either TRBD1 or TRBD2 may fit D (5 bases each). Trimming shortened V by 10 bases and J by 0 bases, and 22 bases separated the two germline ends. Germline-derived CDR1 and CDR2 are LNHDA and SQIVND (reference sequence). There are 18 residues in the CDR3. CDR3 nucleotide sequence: TGTGCCACTAAGTTGGGCAGCATTGGGGGCTCTGGGGCCAACGTCCTGACTTTC. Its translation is CATKLGSIGGSGANVLTF.

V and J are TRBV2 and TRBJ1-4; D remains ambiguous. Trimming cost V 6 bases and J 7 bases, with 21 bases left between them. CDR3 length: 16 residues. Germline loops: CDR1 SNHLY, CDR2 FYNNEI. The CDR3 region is CASSGPGGSWGEKLFF. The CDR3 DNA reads TGTGCCAGCAGCGGGCCTGGTGGCAGCTGGGGTGAAAAACTGTTTTTT.

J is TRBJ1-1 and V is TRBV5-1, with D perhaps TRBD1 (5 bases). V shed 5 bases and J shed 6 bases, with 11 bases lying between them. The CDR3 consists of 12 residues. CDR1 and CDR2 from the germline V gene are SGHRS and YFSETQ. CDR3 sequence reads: CASSPGYSEAFF. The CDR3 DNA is TGCGCCAGCAGTCCAGGGTACTCTGAAGCTTTCTTT.

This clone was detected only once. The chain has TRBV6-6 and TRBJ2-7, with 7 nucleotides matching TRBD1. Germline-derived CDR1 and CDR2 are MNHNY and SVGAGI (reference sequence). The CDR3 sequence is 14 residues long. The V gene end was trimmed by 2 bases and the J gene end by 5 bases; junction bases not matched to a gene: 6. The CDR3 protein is CASSYPTGRDEQYF. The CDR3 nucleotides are TGTGCCAGCAGTTACCCGACAGGGAGAGACGAGCAGTACTTC.

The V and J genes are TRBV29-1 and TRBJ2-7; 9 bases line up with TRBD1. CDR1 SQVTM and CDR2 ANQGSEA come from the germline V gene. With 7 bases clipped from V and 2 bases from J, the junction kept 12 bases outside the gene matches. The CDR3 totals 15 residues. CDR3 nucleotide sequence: TGCAGCGCATACCTTCTTGGGACAGGGACCTACGAGCAGTACTTC. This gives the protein CSAYLLGTGTYEQYF.